Below, 32 T cell receptor beta chains from the same sample are listed, as sequenced in a study of cytomegalovirus exposure and HLA in healthy donors. This PCR relied on a set of 60 Vbeta primers and 13 Jbeta primers. Using immunoSEQ multiplex PCR, the repertoire was profiled, and TCRdb retains in-frame clones only, with some absent. The sample yields 35,000 to 45,000 clones, 63% seen once. Sequences were obtained from PBMCs. The receptors were sampled from a man between 60 and 75 years old in good health and CMV-seropositive.

The chain carries TRBV28 and TRBJ1-5, with 9 bases identical to TRBD1. The CDR3 covers 14 residues. V lost 6 bases to trimming and J lost 5 bases; unmatched junction nucleotides: 5. The germline CDR1 and CDR2 sequences are MDHEN and SYDVKM. CDR3 amino acids: CASSPGTGHQPQHF. Here the CDR3 DNA reads TGTGCCAGCAGCCCCGGGACAGGGCATCAGCCCCAGCATTTT.

The chain couples TRBV18 to TRBJ2-7; tentatively, D is TRBD1 (6 bases). Per germline, CDR1 KGHSH and CDR2 LQKENI. This CDR3 is built from 12 residues. V lost 2 bases, J lost 4 bases, and 6 bases lay in between. DNA of the CDR3: TGTGCCAGCTCACCAACAGGGTACGAGCAGTACTTC. This translates into CASSPTGYEQYF.

The CDR3 here is CASSLQGFGKTQYF. CDR3 nucleotide sequence: TGTGCCAGTAGTCTCCAGGGGTTTGGAAAGACCCAGTACTTC. J is TRBJ2-5 and V is TRBV19; maybe TRBD1 (6 bases). Trimming removed 5 bases from V and 6 bases from J, with 16 bases in between. This CDR3 region has 14 residues. The germline CDR1 and CDR2 sequences are LNHDA and SQIVND (reference sequence). Using reference TRBV19 and TRBJ2-5 for the parts outside the CDR3, the full variable domain is DGGITQSPKYLFRKEGQNVTLSCEQNLNHDAMYWYRQDPGQGLRLIYYSQIVNDFQKGDIAEGYSVSREKKESFPLTVTSAQKNPTAFYLCASSLQGFGKTQYFGPGTRLLVL.

The rearrangement links TRBV4-1 to TRBJ2-5; D remains ambiguous. The germline gives CDR1 MGHRA, CDR2 YSYEKL. Trimming took off 1 base at V and 1 base at J, with 10 bases between the two ends. This CDR3 spans 15 amino acids. The DNA for the CDR3 is TGCGCCAGCAGCCAAGTTTCGGCGGCCCAAGAGACCCAGTACTTC. This gives the protein CASSQVSAAQETQYF.

This clone was counted a single time. V is TRBV4-2 and J is TRBJ2-2, with 7 bases matching TRBD1. V lost 3 bases to trimming and J lost 0 bases; unmatched junction nucleotides: 7. The germline CDR1 and CDR2 sequences are LGHNA and YNFKEQ. This CDR3 spans 17 amino acids. The CDR3: CASSQGPGTANTGELFF. Written as DNA, the CDR3 is TGTGCCAGCAGCCAGGGCCCCGGGACAGCGAACACCGGGGAGCTGTTTTTT.

The genes are TRBV30 and TRBJ2-7, with D uncertain. The germline V gene encodes CDR1 GTSNPN and CDR2 SVGIG (reference sequence). This CDR3 spans 12 amino acids. V was trimmed by 3 bases and J by 2 bases, leaving 8 bases between them. The CDR3, as DNA: TGTGCCTGGAGCTACAGCACCTACGAGCAGTACTTC. Its protein product is CAWSYSTYEQYF.

A single count supports this clone. This chain connects TRBV10-3 to TRBJ1-2; weak D call: TRBD1 (5 bases). The germline gives CDR1 ENHRY, CDR2 SYGVKD. The V end lost 1 base, the J end lost 5 bases, and 11 bases lay between the germline ends. This CDR3 contains 14 residues. CDR3 DNA sequence: TGTGCCATCAGTGAGTTCACTCAGGGTTATGGCTACACCTTC. This sequence encodes CAISEFTQGYGYTF.

This clone was detected a few times. The genes are TRBV28 and TRBJ2-1; 10 bases are shared with TRBD2. The CDR3 consists of 16 residues. Per germline, CDR1 MDHEN and CDR2 SYDVKM. Trimming took 7 bases from V and 7 from J; bases not matched to a gene: 13. In DNA, the CDR3 is TGTGCCAGCAACCGGTTATTAGCGGGAGGTCTGAATGAGCAGTTCTTC. Its translation: CASNRLLAGGLNEQFF.

Concerning this clone: Additional DNA sequences in this sample encode the identical CDR3. The chain links TRBV29-1 to TRBJ2-2; D gene uncertain. Germline CDR1 SQVTM, CDR2 ANQGSEA. V shed 4 bases and J shed 0 bases, with 6 bases lying between them. The CDR3 contains 13 residues. The CDR3 region has the DNA TGCAGCGTTGTATCTCCGAACACCGGGGAGCTGTTTTTT. Its translation: CSVVSPNTGELFF.

J is TRBJ2-7 and V is TRBV6-6, with 8 positions matching TRBD1. The CDR3 extends over 14 amino acids. CDR1 and CDR2 (germline): MNHNY, SVGAGI (reference sequence). V shed 2 bases, J shed 5 bases, and the junction held 5 bases outside the gene matches. The CDR3, as DNA: TGTGCCAGCAGTTACGGGACAGGTGTCGACGAGCAGTACTTC. Translating gives CASSYGTGVDEQYF.

The rearrangement uses TRBV7-9 and TRBJ2-1; 9 bases map to TRBD1. The CDR3 sequence is 14 residues long. Trimming took 5 bases from V and 9 from J; bases not matched to a gene: 8. Germline V CDR1 and CDR2: SEHNR, FQNEAQ (reference sequence). The CDR3 DNA sequence: TGTGCCAGCAGCCCCCGGGACAGGGTGGGTGAGCAGTTCTTC. The encoded protein is CASSPRDRVGEQFF.

CDR3 amino acids: CASSQGAGTDSYEQYF. CDR3 bases: TGTGCCAGCAGCCAAGGGGCCGGGACTGACTCCTACGAGCAGTACTTC. The chain uses TRBV4-2 and TRBJ2-7; D is possibly TRBD2 (6 bases). This CDR3 comprises 16 residues. CDR1 is LGHNA and CDR2 is YNFKEQ in the germline V gene. The ends were cut back, 1 base at V and 0 bases at J, with 13 bases in the middle.

V is TRBV6-4 and J is TRBJ2-1, with 7 bases aligning to TRBD2. With V trimmed by 6 bases and J by 6 bases, 11 bases remained unmatched. In germline, CDR1 is MRHNA, CDR2 SNTAGT. The CDR3 consists of 15 residues. The CDR3 sequence is CASRSEGGPGNEQFF. CDR3 bases: TGTGCCAGCAGATCGGAGGGAGGGCCTGGCAATGAGCAGTTCTTC.

The chain uses TRBV11-1 and TRBJ1-1; D is unclear. Trimming left V 5 bases short and J 2 bases short, with 12 bases between. Germline values: CDR1 SGHAT, CDR2 FQDESV (reference sequence). The CDR3 is 14 residues long. The CDR3 loop reads CASSPSNRNTEAFF. For the CDR3, the DNA is TGTGCCAGCAGCCCAAGCAACAGAAACACTGAAGCTTTCTTT.

The chain employs TRBV6-6 and TRBJ2-3, with D tentatively TRBD1 (5 bases). This CDR3 has 14 residues. The germline V gene has CDR1 MNHNY and CDR2 SVGAGI (reference sequence). Between the trimmed V and J ends, which lost 5 bases and 2 bases, there was a span of 11 bases. This CDR3 is CASSPGAATDTQYF. The CDR3 nucleotides read TGTGCCAGCAGTCCTGGGGCGGCCACAGATACGCAGTATTTT.

V is TRBV4-1 and J is TRBJ2-1, with 12 bases fitting TRBD2. This CDR3 region has 17 residues. With V trimmed by 4 bases and J by 8 bases, 12 bases remained unmatched. Germline loops: CDR1 MGHRA, CDR2 YSYEKL. As DNA, the CDR3 is TGCGCCAGCAGCCTGATGCGGACTAGCGGGATGTCGGATGAGCAGTTCTTC. It codes for CASSLMRTSGMSDEQFF.

The rearrangement uses TRBV4-3 and TRBJ1-5; 10 bases fit TRBD1. This CDR3 has 15 amino acids. The V gene end was trimmed by 5 bases and the J gene end by 4 bases; junction bases not matched to a gene: 5. The germline V gene encodes CDR1 LGHNA and CDR2 YSLEER. The CDR3 DNA is TGCGCCAGCAGCGCGGACAGGGGGGGTAATCAGCCCCAGCATTTT. Amino acid sequence: CASSADRGGNQPQHF.

This chain uses TRBV29-1 with TRBJ1-1; tentative D call: TRBD1 (5 bases). This CDR3 has 12 residues. Per the germline V gene, CDR1 is SQVTM and CDR2 is ANQGSEA. V was cut by 7 bases and J by 0 bases, with 9 bases left in between. The CDR3 is CSAQGMNTEAFF. The CDR3 nucleotides read TGCAGCGCCCAGGGTATGAACACTGAAGCTTTCTTT. The variable domain in full, completed from reference TRBV29-1 and TRBJ1-1, reads SAVISQKPSRDICQRGTSLTIQCQVDSQVTMMFWYRQQPGQSLTLIATANQGSEATYESGFVIDKFPISRPNLTFSTLTVSNMSPEDSSIYLCSAQGMNTEAFFGQGTRLTVV.

This clone showed up just a few times. The chain carries TRBV6-1 and TRBJ2-5, with 10 positions matching TRBD1. In germline, CDR1 is MNHNS, CDR2 SASEGT. The CDR3 is 15 amino acids. The V segment lost 5 bases and the J segment 4 bases; nucleotides outside the gene matches: 7. CDR3 loop: CASSLTTGGIETQYF. CDR3 DNA: TGTGCCAGCAGTTTAACGACAGGGGGCATAGAGACCCAGTACTTC.

The V and J genes are TRBV29-1 and TRBJ2-1; the D gene is possibly TRBD1 (5 bases). Germline V gives CDR1 SQVTM, CDR2 ANQGSEA. This CDR3 region has 14 residues. Trimming removed 7 bases from V and 6 bases from J, with 19 bases in between. CDR3 sequence: CSGHSVGRGNEQFF. The DNA for the CDR3 is TGCAGCGGCCATTCGGTCGGAAGGGGCAATGAGCAGTTCTTC.

The V and J genes are TRBV2 and TRBJ2-1; tentative D call: TRBD2 (6 bases). The CDR3 has 16 residues. CDR1 is SNHLY, CDR2 FYNNEI, per germline. Trimming stripped 7 bases from V and 4 bases from J, with 20 bases between. CDR3 coding DNA: TGTGCCAGCAAGGACCCAATGGAGGGGATTTACAATGAGCAGTTCTTC. Amino acids: CASKDPMEGIYNEQFF.

The chain has TRBV6-1 and TRBJ2-5; 11 nucleotides align to TRBD2. The germline gives CDR1 MNHNS, CDR2 SASEGT. This CDR3 has 15 residues. V shed 6 bases and J 5 bases; nucleotides not matched to a gene: 8. The CDR3 is CASRPLAGDSETQYF. CDR3 coding DNA: TGTGCCAGCAGGCCACTAGCGGGAGATTCGGAGACCCAGTACTTC.

For this clone: A junction boundary mismatches the germline segment, possibly from a read error. This chain uses TRBV7-9 with TRBJ2-7; 8 bases match TRBD2. Germline-derived CDR1 and CDR2 are SEHNR and FQNEAQ (reference sequence). The CDR3 has 12 residues. The CDR3 DNA reads as TGTTCCAGCGGGAGATATAGCTACGAGCAGTACTTC. It yields the protein CSSGRYSYEQYF. The whole variable domain, filled in from reference TRBV7-9 and TRBJ2-7, reads DTGVSQNPRHKITKRGQNVTFRCDPISEHNRLYWYRQTLGQGPEFLTYFQNEAQLEKSRLLSDRFSAERPKGSFSTLEIQRTEQGDSAMYLCSSGRYSYEQYFGPGTRLTVT.

This clone was seen a handful of times. This chain uses TRBV7-8 with TRBJ2-2; D ambiguous. This CDR3 spans 12 amino acids. Germline CDR1 is SGHVS and CDR2 is FQNEAQ. Trimming removed 5 bases at V and 2 bases at J, with 3 bases between. CDR3 in amino acids: CASSTNTGELFF. The DNA for the CDR3 is TGTGCCAGCAGCACTAACACCGGGGAGCTGTTTTTT.

This rearrangement joins TRBV30 to TRBJ2-4; tentatively, D is TRBD1 (5 bases). V shed 2 bases and J shed 0 bases, with 8 bases lying between them. Germline CDR1 is GTSNPN and CDR2 is SVGIG (reference sequence). The CDR3 has 14 residues. CDR3 in amino acids: CAWSLRGAKNIQYF. CDR3 DNA sequence: TGTGCCTGGAGTTTAAGGGGAGCCAAAAACATTCAGTACTTC. Combining the CDR3 with reference TRBV30 and TRBJ2-4 gives the whole variable domain SQTIHQWPATLVQPVGSPLSLECTVEGTSNPNLYWYRQAAGRGLQLLFYSVGIGQISSEVPQNLSASRPQDRQFILSSKKLLLSDSGFYLCAWSLRGAKNIQYFGAGTRLSVL.

The table lists this clone with a few counts. CDR3 in amino acids: CASSKNRLATNEKLFF. The CDR3, as DNA: TGTGCCAGTAGTAAAAATCGACTTGCAACTAATGAAAAACTGTTTTTT. The V gene is TRBV19, the J gene TRBJ1-4; D is unresolved. The CDR3 is made up of 16 amino acids. Germline-derived CDR1 and CDR2 are LNHDA and SQIVND (reference sequence). Trimming shortened V by 4 bases and J by 0 bases, and 12 bases separated the two germline ends.

The chain has TRBV5-5 and TRBJ2-7; the D gene is possibly TRBD2 (5 bases). Germline-derived CDR1 and CDR2 are SGHKS and YYEKEE (reference sequence). The CDR3 is 16 residues long. Trimming took off 2 bases at V and 2 bases at J, with 17 bases between the two ends. CDR3 amino acids: CASSFSSSRGTYEQYF. The CDR3 nucleotides are TGTGCCAGCAGCTTCTCCTCCAGCCGAGGGACCTACGAGCAGTACTTC.

This clone was found a few times. The rearrangement links TRBV29-1 to TRBJ2-3; D is perhaps TRBD2 (7 bases). Trimming removed 4 bases at V and 5 bases at J, with 13 bases between. Germline V gives CDR1 SQVTM, CDR2 ANQGSEA. The CDR3 is made up of 13 amino acids. CDR3 nucleotide sequence: TGCAGCGTTGGGGAGGGGGGTTTAGATACGCAGTATTTT. Encoded protein: CSVGEGGLDTQYF.

The chain carries TRBV7-9 and TRBJ1-1; 8 bases align to TRBD1. This CDR3 contains 17 residues. V was pared by 1 base and J by 1 base, with 8 bases of the junction left unmatched. Germline V gene sequence: CDR1 SEHNR, CDR2 FQNEAQ (reference sequence). CDR3 residues: CASSLGGKGQGNTEAFF. The CDR3 DNA follows: TGTGCCAGCAGCTTAGGGGGGAAAGGACAGGGGAACACTGAAGCTTTCTTT.

V usage is TRBV29-1 and J usage is TRBJ1-2; 7 bases line up with TRBD1. With V trimmed by 5 bases and J by 1 base, 7 bases remained unmatched. Germline V gene data show CDR1 as SQVTM and CDR2 as ANQGSEA. The CDR3 is made up of 14 amino acids. CDR3 loop: CSVTYRDSNYGYTF. CDR3 DNA sequence: TGCAGCGTTACATATCGGGACAGTAACTATGGCTACACCTTC. The complete variable domain, with remaining parts taken from reference TRBV29-1 and TRBJ1-2, reads SAVISQKPSRDICQRGTSLTIQCQVDSQVTMMFWYRQQPGQSLTLIATANQGSEATYESGFVIDKFPISRPNLTFSTLTVSNMSPEDSSIYLCSVTYRDSNYGYTFGSGTRLTVV.

This clone turned up a few times. V usage is TRBV5-4 and J usage is TRBJ2-2, with 8 bases fitting TRBD2. The CDR3 spans 15 residues. With 3 bases clipped from V and 4 bases from J, the junction kept 5 bases outside the gene matches. Looked up from germline, CDR1 is SGHNT and CDR2 is YYREEE (reference sequence). CDR3 coding DNA: TGTGCCAGCAGCTGGACCGGGACTAGCACCGGGGAGCTGTTTTTT. Translation: CASSWTGTSTGELFF.

This sequence joins TRBV4-2 and TRBJ2-7, with 15 bases matching TRBD2. The CDR3 length is 18 residues. Per germline, CDR1 LGHNA and CDR2 YNFKEQ. V lost 5 bases and J lost 0; bases outside the gene matches: 8. This chain's CDR3 is CASSTVGLAGGISYEQYF. The CDR3 region has the DNA TGTGCCAGCAGCACAGTCGGACTAGCGGGAGGGATCTCCTACGAGCAGTACTTC.